This T cell receptor (beta chain) was recorded in a study of blood T cell repertoires in COVID-19. Study details: Acute and convalescent COVID-19 samples came from the United States, Italy and Spain. Sample material is recorded as cDNA or gDNA derived from T cells, B-cell-depleted T cells, or PBMCs.

Original methodology: By means of reference gene primer amplification, nucleated cell counts were estimated. Sequencing used immunoSEQ multiplex PCR; TCRdb keeps in-frame clones, though not all of them. The V and J calls and the clone size are those of that table, but D and trimming were determined from the DNA. The sample lists about 170,000 clones, 82% occurring once. Germline V gene sequence: CDR1 SGHRS, CDR2 YFSETQ. The CDR3 is 14 residues long. Trimming took off 1 base at V and 5 bases at J, with 10 bases between the two ends. The receptor's source is an elderly woman with active or convalescent COVID-19. The sequenced sample was peripheral blood. V usage is TRBV5-1 and J usage is TRBJ2-1; tentative D call: TRBD1 (6 bases). The CDR3 region has the DNA TGCGCCAGCAGCTTGTCTAACAGGGACAATGAGCAGTTCTTC. It specifies CASSLSNRDNEQFF.